Shown below are 14 T cell receptor beta chains from a single sample sequenced in a study of cytomegalovirus exposure and HLA in healthy donors. PCR amplification relied on 60 Vbeta primers (plus 13 Jbeta primers). Some clones are missing from TCRdb's copy, which holds only in-frame ones; the method was immunoSEQ multiplex PCR. In the table there are approximately 200,000 clones, 70% to 80% of which are singletons. Input material: PBMCs. Receptors originate from a man under 40 in good health and CMV-seronegative.

The chain joins TRBV6-4 to TRBJ1-2; tentative D call: TRBD1 (6 bases). The germline V gene encodes CDR1 MRHNA and CDR2 SNTAGT. This CDR3 region has 16 residues. Trimming removed 3 bases from V and 1 base from J, with 15 bases in between. The CDR3 region has the DNA TGTGCCAGCAGTGAATCCGCCGGGGGGCTTAACTATGGCTACACCTTC. Residues: CASSESAGGLNYGYTF.

The J gene is TRBJ2-7, the V gene TRBV29-1, with TRBD2 identical over 10 bases. Losses at the gene ends were 6 bases for V and 5 bases for J; bases not matched to a gene: 10. The CDR3 loop spans 14 amino acids. Per the germline V gene, CDR1 is SQVTM and CDR2 is ANQGSEA. The CDR3 protein is CSVSGTSERNEQYF. CDR3 nucleotides: TGCAGCGTCTCCGGGACTAGCGAGAGGAACGAGCAGTACTTC.

The chain couples TRBV5-8 to TRBJ2-4; D possibly corresponds to TRBD2 (6 bases). Germline CDR1 reads SGHTS; CDR2 reads YDEGEE. This CDR3 has 18 amino acids. Trimming pared 0 bases from V and 0 bases from J, leaving 16 bases between. DNA for the CDR3: TGTGCCAGCAGCTTGGAAGTGGGGCTAGCGATAGCCAAAAACATTCAGTACTTC. This translates into CASSLEVGLAIAKNIQYF.

The CDR3 protein is CASSEIAGGRSYEQYF. The CDR3 nucleotides are TGTGCCAGCAGCGAAATAGCGGGAGGACGCTCCTACGAGCAGTACTTC. V is TRBV2 and J is TRBJ2-7; 10 bases agree with TRBD2. Germline lookup yields CDR1 SNHLY and CDR2 FYNNEI. With 6 bases clipped from V and 0 bases from J, the junction kept 8 bases outside the gene matches. The CDR3 sequence is 16 residues long.

The chain recombines TRBV5-1 with TRBJ2-1; TRBD2 agrees at 12 bases. CDR1 is SGHRS and CDR2 is YFSETQ in the germline V gene. After removal of 6 bases from V and 9 bases from J, the junction contained 13 bases not matched to a gene. The CDR3 has 16 amino acids. CDR3 DNA: TGCGCCAGCACCCGCGGACTAGCGGGAATAGCTGCTGAGCAGTTCTTC. Amino acid sequence: CASTRGLAGIAAEQFF. Supplemented by reference TRBV5-1 and TRBJ2-1, the full variable domain reads KAGVTQTPRYLIKTRGQQVTLSCSPISGHRSVSWYQQTPGQGLQFLFEYFSETQRNKGNFPGRFSGRQFSNSRSEMNVSTLELGDSALYLCASTRGLAGIAAEQFFGPGTRLTVL.

This clone appeared a single time. DNA of the CDR3: TGCGCCAGCAGCCCTACTTCCAGGGGACCTAACTATGGCTACACCTTC. Translated: CASSPTSRGPNYGYTF. This rearrangement joins TRBV4-1 to TRBJ1-2; TRBD1 is a possible D gene (6 bases). V was clipped by 4 bases and J by 0 bases, with 15 bases between them. The CDR3 is 16 residues long. Germline V lookup: CDR1 MGHRA, CDR2 YSYEKL.

The chain has TRBV7-8 and TRBJ1-4; 8 bases agree with TRBD1. With 2 bases clipped from V and 3 bases from J, the junction kept 8 bases outside the gene matches. There are 17 residues in the CDR3. Per the germline V gene, CDR1 is SGHVS and CDR2 is FQNEAQ. CDR3 residues: CASSLPGDRGANEKLFF. CDR3 nucleotide sequence: TGTGCCAGCAGCTTACCCGGAGACAGGGGCGCTAATGAAAAACTGTTTTTT.

The rearrangement joins TRBV5-6 to TRBJ2-3, with a possible D match to TRBD2 (5 bases). The CDR3 is 14 residues long. V was trimmed by 4 bases and J by 5 bases, leaving 14 bases between them. From germline, CDR1 is SGHDT and CDR2 YYEEEE. CDR3 coding DNA: TGTGCCAGCAGCCTCGCGGGTGTTGGAGATACGCAGTATTTT. As protein: CASSLAGVGDTQYF.

V gene TRBV7-2 combines with J gene TRBJ2-3; the D is unclear. Trimming cost V 1 base and J 5 bases, with 7 bases left between them. The CDR3 has 13 residues. Germline loops: CDR1 SGHTA, CDR2 FQGNSA. DNA of the CDR3: TGTGCCAGCAGCTTAGACTATATAGATACGCAGTATTTT. Its protein product is CASSLDYIDTQYF.

This rearrangement joins TRBV19 to TRBJ2-3; D gene unclear. This CDR3 is 13 amino acids long. CDR1 and CDR2 (germline): LNHDA, SQIVND (reference sequence). Trimming left V 3 bases short and J 1 base short, with 5 bases between. CDR3 loop: CASSILGTDTQYF. For the CDR3, the DNA is TGTGCCAGTAGTATTCTAGGCACAGATACGCAGTATTTT.

This clone was seen a single time. CDR3 residues: CATSSLAGLSSYNEQFF. The CDR3, as DNA: TGTGCCACCAGCAGCTTAGCGGGCTTGAGCTCCTACAATGAGCAGTTCTTC. This rearrangement joins TRBV15 to TRBJ2-1, with 7 bases matching TRBD2. With 3 bases clipped from V and 0 bases from J, the junction kept 8 bases outside the gene matches. Germline V gene data show CDR1 as LNHNV and CDR2 as YYDKDF (reference sequence). The CDR3 spans 17 residues.

Only a few counts were recorded for this clone. The V gene is TRBV5-1, the J gene TRBJ1-2; D not resolved. This CDR3 is 14 amino acids long. Germline CDR1 SGHRS, CDR2 YFSETQ. V lost 4 bases, J lost 2 bases, and 12 bases lay in between. This CDR3 reads CASSGLDGNYGYTF. CDR3 bases: TGCGCCAGCAGCGGACTAGACGGAAACTATGGCTACACCTTC.

The rearrangement uses TRBV6-5 and TRBJ2-5; TRBD2 aligns across 7 bases. There are 16 residues in the CDR3. In germline, CDR1 is MNHEY, CDR2 SVGAGI. Trimming took 0 bases from V and 2 from J; bases not matched to a gene: 6. The CDR3 loop reads CASSYSSPSGQETQYF. DNA of the CDR3: TGTGCCAGCAGTTACTCGAGTCCTAGCGGACAAGAGACCCAGTACTTC.

The V gene is TRBV6-4, the J gene TRBJ2-1, with 9 positions matching TRBD1. V was pared by 6 bases and J by 6 bases, with 6 bases of the junction left unmatched. The CDR3 consists of 14 residues. The V gene's germline CDR1 is MRHNA and CDR2 SNTAGT. In DNA, the CDR3 is TGTGCCAGCAGCCGGACAGGGGAGGGCAATGAGCAGTTCTTC. This translates into CASSRTGEGNEQFF.